This TCR beta chain emerged from a study of CD8 T cells in ankylosing spondylitis. Quantitative 5'-RACE was performed with molecular barcodes, and it yielded the TCR beta libraries. TCRdb processed the 5' RACE reads anew with MiXCR; each CDR3 protein has one entry. Among about 160,000 distinct CDR3 sequences listed, around 18% were seen once. Points from the study as a whole: Researchers report that disease-linked clones proved CD8+ and relatively rare in peripheral blood.

Many counts were recorded for this clonotype. Its antigen is undetermined. Material for sequencing was blood, either unsorted or a sorted T cell fraction (not recorded which). This receptor was obtained from a male donor with ankylosing spondylitis or in good health (not recorded which).

The CDR3 is CASSLVDGSYEQYF. CDR3 DNA sequence: TGCGCCAGCAGCTTGGTCGACGGTTCCTACGAGCAGTACTTC. This sequence joins TRBV5-1 and TRBJ2-7; D is unclear. The CDR3 runs to 14 residues. V was trimmed by 0 bases and J by 1 base, leaving 8 bases between them. The germline V gene has CDR1 SGHRS and CDR2 YFSETQ.